The following is a T cell receptor beta chain sequence with its context. Sequence at one end of the junction differs from germline and may be a read error. The sample comes from a study of blood T cells in healthy people across ages. The CDR3 runs to 16 residues. The use of a sample-barcoded 5' primer and a J-beta primer mix characterized a second PCR of about 7 to 12 cycles. From the 5' RACE reads, TCRdb called clonotypes with MiXCR, one entry per CDR3 protein. The sample holds hundreds of thousands of distinct CDR3 sequences, around 36% seen once. The sample comprised blood. The chain uses TRBV12-3 or TRBV12-4 and TRBJ1-5; D gene unclear. The TCR sequence derives from a man between 18 and 35 years old in good health. The CDR3, as DNA: TGTGCTAGCAGTCCGCGGGGAGGAGCCGGTTTTGGGCCCCAGCATTTT. It translates to CASSPRGGAGFGPQHF.